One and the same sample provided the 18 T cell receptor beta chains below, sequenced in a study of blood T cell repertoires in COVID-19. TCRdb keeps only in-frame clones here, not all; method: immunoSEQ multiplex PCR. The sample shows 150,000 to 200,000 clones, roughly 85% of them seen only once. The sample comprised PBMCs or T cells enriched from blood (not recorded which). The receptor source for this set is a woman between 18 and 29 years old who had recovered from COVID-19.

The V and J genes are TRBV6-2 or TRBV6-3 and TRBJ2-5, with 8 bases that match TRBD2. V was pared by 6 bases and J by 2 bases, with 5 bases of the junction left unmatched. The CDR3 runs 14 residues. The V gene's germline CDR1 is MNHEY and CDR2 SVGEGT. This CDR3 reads CASSNQRGQETQYF. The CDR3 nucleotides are TGTGCCAGCAGCAACCAGCGGGGGCAAGAGACCCAGTACTTC.

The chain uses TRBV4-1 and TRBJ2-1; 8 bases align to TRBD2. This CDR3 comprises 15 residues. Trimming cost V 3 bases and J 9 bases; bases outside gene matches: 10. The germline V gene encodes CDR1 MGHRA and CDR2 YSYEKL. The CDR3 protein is CASSHWTSPGGEQFF. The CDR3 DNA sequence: TGCGCCAGCAGCCATTGGACTAGCCCCGGGGGTGAGCAGTTCTTC.

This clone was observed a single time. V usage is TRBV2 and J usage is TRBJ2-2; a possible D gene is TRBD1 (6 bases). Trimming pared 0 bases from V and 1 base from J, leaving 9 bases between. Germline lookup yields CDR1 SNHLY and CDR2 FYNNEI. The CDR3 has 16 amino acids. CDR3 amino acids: CASSEAGARNTGELFF. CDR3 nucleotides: TGTGCCAGCAGTGAAGCGGGGGCGCGGAACACCGGGGAGCTGTTTTTT.

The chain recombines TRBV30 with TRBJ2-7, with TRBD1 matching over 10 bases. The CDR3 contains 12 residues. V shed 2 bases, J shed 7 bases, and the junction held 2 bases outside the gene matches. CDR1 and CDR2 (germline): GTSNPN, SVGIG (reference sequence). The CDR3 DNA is TGTGCCTGGAGTTGGACAGGGGGAGAGCAGTACTTC. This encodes CAWSWTGGEQYF.

The CDR3 region is CASSFRSYGYTF. CDR3 DNA: TGTGCCAGCAGCTTCCGGTCCTATGGCTACACCTTC. J is TRBJ1-2 and V is TRBV7-9; no clear D gene. Trimming pared 3 bases from V and 4 bases from J, leaving 6 bases between. The CDR3 spans 12 residues. CDR1 SEHNR and CDR2 FQNEAQ come from the germline V gene (reference sequence).

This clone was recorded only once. CDR3 sequence reads: CASGYEGDNEKLFF. CDR3 DNA sequence: TGCGCCAGCGGTTATGAGGGGGATAATGAAAAACTGTTTTTT. The chain carries TRBV5-1 and TRBJ1-4, with D possibly matching TRBD1 (6 bases). The V end lost 7 bases, the J end lost 4 bases, and 14 bases lay between the germline ends. Germline CDR1 is SGHRS and CDR2 is YFSETQ. This CDR3 comprises 14 residues.

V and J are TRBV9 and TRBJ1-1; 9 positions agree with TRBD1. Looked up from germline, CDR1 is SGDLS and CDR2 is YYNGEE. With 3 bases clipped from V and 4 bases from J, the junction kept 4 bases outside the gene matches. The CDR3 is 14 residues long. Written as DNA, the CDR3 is TGTGCCAGCAGCGAAAGGACAGGGGTCACTGAAGCTTTCTTT. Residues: CASSERTGVTEAFF.

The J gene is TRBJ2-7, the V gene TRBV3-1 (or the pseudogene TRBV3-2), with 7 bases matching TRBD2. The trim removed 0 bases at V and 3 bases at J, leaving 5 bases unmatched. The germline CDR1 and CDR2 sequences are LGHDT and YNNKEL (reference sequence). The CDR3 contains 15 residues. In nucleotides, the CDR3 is TGTGCCAGCAGCCAAGACACTAGCGAGATCTACGAGCAGTACTTC. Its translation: CASSQDTSEIYEQYF.

This chain's CDR3 is CASSSRQGAYTEAFF. CDR3 DNA sequence: TGTGCCAGCAGTTCCCGACAGGGGGCGTACACTGAAGCTTTCTTT. The chain is built from TRBV27 and TRBJ1-1; TRBD1 aligns across 10 bases. CDR1 and CDR2 from the germline V gene are MNHEY and SMNVEV (reference sequence). The CDR3 contains 15 residues. The trim removed 4 bases at V and 3 bases at J, leaving 5 bases unmatched.

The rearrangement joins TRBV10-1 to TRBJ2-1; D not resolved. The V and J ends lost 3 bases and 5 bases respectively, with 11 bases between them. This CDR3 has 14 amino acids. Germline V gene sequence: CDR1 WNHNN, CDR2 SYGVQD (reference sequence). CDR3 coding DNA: TGCGCCAGCAGTGAAGGAGCGATAAACAATGAGCAGTTCTTC. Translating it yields CASSEGAINNEQFF.

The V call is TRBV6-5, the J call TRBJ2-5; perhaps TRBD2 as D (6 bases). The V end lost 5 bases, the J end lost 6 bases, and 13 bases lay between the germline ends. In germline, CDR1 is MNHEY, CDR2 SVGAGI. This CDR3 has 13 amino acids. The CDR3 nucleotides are TGTGCCAGCAGTACCTCGACTAGGAAGACCCAGTACTTC. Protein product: CASSTSTRKTQYF.

The CDR3 DNA follows: TGTGCCAGCAGCCCCCGGGCGGGAGAAGCTTTCTTT. It specifies CASSPRAGEAFF. The rearrangement uses TRBV11-1 and TRBJ1-1; no firm D call. The CDR3 has 12 residues. V was pared by 5 bases and J by 8 bases, with 12 bases between. The V gene's germline CDR1 is SGHAT and CDR2 FQDESV (reference sequence).

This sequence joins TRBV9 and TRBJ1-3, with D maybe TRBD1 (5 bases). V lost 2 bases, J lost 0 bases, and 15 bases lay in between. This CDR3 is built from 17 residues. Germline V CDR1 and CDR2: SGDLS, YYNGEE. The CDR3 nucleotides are TGTGCCAGCAGCGTGGGGGGAAGCATACGCTCTGGAAACACCATATATTTT. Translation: CASSVGGSIRSGNTIYF.

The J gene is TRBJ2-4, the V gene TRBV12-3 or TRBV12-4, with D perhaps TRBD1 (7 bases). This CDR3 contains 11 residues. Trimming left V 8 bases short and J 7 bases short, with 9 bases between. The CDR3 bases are TGTGCCAGCGGAGGGGGCAACATTCAGTACTTC. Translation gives CASGGGNIQYF.

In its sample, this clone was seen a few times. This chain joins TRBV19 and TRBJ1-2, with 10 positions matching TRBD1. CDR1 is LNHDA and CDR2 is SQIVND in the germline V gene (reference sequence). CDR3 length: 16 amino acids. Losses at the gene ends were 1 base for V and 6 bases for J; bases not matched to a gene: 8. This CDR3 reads CASSIGAGQGVDGYTF. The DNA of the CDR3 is TGTGCCAGTAGTATAGGCGCCGGACAGGGGGTGGATGGCTACACCTTC.

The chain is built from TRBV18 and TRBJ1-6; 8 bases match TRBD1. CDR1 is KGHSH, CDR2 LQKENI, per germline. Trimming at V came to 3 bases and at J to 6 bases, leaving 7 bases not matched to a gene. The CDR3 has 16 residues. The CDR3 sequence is CASSPGRTGSNSPLHF. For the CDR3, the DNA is TGTGCCAGCTCACCGGGACGGACAGGGAGTAATTCACCCCTCCACTTT.

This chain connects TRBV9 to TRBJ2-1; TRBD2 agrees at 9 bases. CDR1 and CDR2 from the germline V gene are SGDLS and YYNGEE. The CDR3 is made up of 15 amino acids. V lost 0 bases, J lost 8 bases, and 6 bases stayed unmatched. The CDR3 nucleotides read TGTGCCAGCAGCGTAGGCGAGCGGGAGGCCCATGAGCAGTTCTTC. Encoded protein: CASSVGEREAHEQFF.

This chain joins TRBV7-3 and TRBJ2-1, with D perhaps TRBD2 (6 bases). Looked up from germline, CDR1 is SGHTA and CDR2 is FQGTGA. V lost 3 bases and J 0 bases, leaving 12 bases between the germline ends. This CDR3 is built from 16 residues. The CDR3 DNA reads TGTGCCAGCAGCTTTAGCGGTGTCGGCTCCTACAATGAGCAGTTCTTC. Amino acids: CASSFSGVGSYNEQFF.